This is a list of T cell receptor beta chains from one sample in a study of cytomegalovirus exposure and HLA in healthy donors. The data were produced by immunoSEQ multiplex PCR, yet TCRdb's version contains in-frame clones alone and is incomplete. The top ten hold about 2.9% of the sample, which has approximately 160,000 clones, about 90% seen once. The sample taken for sequencing was PBMCs. The receptors were gathered from a woman under 30 in good health and CMV-seropositive. CDR3s include the opening cysteine and the closing phenylalanine or tryptophan. The D gene is left open where the match is weak. Size is stated for part of the rows, as once, few or many counts, or as a class when the clone is expanded.

J,size,D,V,CDR3,DNA
TRBJ2-7,.,.,TRBV5-8,CASSFRRDRHYEQYF,TGTGCCAGCAGCTTTCGGCGGGACAGACACTACGAGCAGTACTTC
TRBJ2-7,.,.,TRBV19,CASSHTGTRNEQYF,TGTGCCAGTAGCCACACAGGGACGAGGAACGAGCAGTACTTC
TRBJ2-5,.,TRBD2,TRBV7-6,CASSSGLAGETQYF,TGTGCCAGCAGCTCCGGACTAGCGGGAGAGACCCAGTACTTC
TRBJ1-2,.,.,TRBV28,CASSILTDYGYTF,TGTGCCAGCAGTATACTGACAGACTATGGCTACACCTTC
TRBJ2-1,once,.,TRBV19,CASSPSYNEQFF,TGTGCCAGTAGTCCTTCCTACAATGAGCAGTTCTTC
TRBJ1-3,once,.,TRBV5-1,CASSLGEGSGNTIYF,TGCGCCAGCAGCTTAGGGGAAGGCTCTGGAAACACCATATATTTT
TRBJ2-7,.,TRBD1,TRBV6-5,CASSRTGGPLEQYF,TGTGCCAGCAGTAGGACAGGGGGTCCCCTCGAGCAGTACTTC
TRBJ1-2,.,TRBD1,TRBV7-2,CASSHGQGRYGYTF,TGTGCCAGCAGCCATGGACAGGGACGATATGGCTACACCTTC
TRBJ1-1,.,.,TRBV29-1,CSVESQVGLAEAFF,TGCAGCGTTGAATCCCAGGTTGGTCTCGCTGAAGCTTTCTTT
TRBJ1-4,.,.,TRBV9,CASSPDGQREKLFF,TGTGCCAGCAGCCCCGATGGACAGAGAGAAAAACTGTTTTTT
TRBJ2-2,.,TRBD2,TRBV11-1,CASSLMGLAGTGELFF,TGTGCCAGCAGCTTAATGGGACTAGCAGGAACCGGGGAGCTGTTTTTT
TRBJ2-3,once,TRBD2,TRBV5-6,CASSLDLAGGPADTQYF,TGTGCCAGCAGCTTGGACTTAGCGGGAGGGCCCGCAGATACGCAGTATTTT
TRBJ2-1,.,TRBD2,TRBV25-1,CASSVPAGGVYNEQFF,TGTGCCAGCAGTGTTCCGGCGGGGGGGGTTTACAATGAGCAGTTCTTC
TRBJ2-1,.,.,TRBV7-2,CASSLEVEWYYTDEQFF,TGTGCCAGCAGCTTAGAGGTCGAGTGGTACTACACGGATGAGCAGTTCTTC
TRBJ2-4,.,.,TRBV9,CASSVGGRKNIQYF,TGTGCCAGCAGCGTAGGGGGCCGAAAAAACATTCAGTACTTC
TRBJ2-3,.,TRBD2,TRBV28,CASSLYSGRGLTASDTQYF,TGTGCCAGCAGTTTATACAGCGGGAGGGGGTTGACCGCCTCAGATACGCAGTATTTT
TRBJ2-1,.,.,TRBV13,CASSLDAGIYNEQFF,TGTGCCAGCAGCTTAGATGCGGGAATCTACAATGAGCAGTTCTTC
TRBJ2-7,.,TRBD1,TRBV5-4,CASSVQGRHEQYF,TGTGCCAGCAGCGTACAGGGGCGGCACGAGCAGTACTTC
TRBJ1-6,.,.,TRBV21-1,CASSKTRQGCRSYGSPLHF,TGTGCCAGCAGCAAAACGCGACAGGGTTGCAGGTCGTACGGTTCACCCCTCCACTTT
TRBJ1-1,.,TRBD1,TRBV4-2,CASSRWTGVSTEAFF,TGTGCCAGCAGCCGGTGGACAGGGGTGAGCACTGAAGCTTTCTTT